This TCR beta chain emerged from a study of blood T cell repertoires in COVID-19. At the level of the study: Sites in the United States, Italy and Spain provided acute and convalescent COVID-19 samples. Sample material is recorded as cDNA or gDNA derived from T cells, B-cell-depleted T cells, or PBMCs.

Participants were aged roughly 18 to 90 years, lived in over 20 US areas, and enrolled virtually. Recovery among Cohort 3 donors was established by two negative PCRs, clearance, or symptom resolution. Trimming removed 6 bases at V and 7 bases at J, with 13 bases between. From germline, CDR1 is SNHLY and CDR2 FYNNEI. The CDR3 sequence is 14 residues long. The method was immunoSEQ multiplex PCR; TCRdb's version includes in-frame clones alone and lacks a portion of them. The repertoire holds some 270,000 clones, under 90% seen once, with about 1.7% in the top ten. The rearrangement joins TRBV2 to TRBJ1-6, with a weak D call TRBD1 (6 bases). Sequenced material: PBMCs or T cells enriched from blood (not recorded which). The TCR originated in a woman in her 40s who had recovered from COVID-19. The CDR3 bases are TGTGCCAGCAGGCGGCGACAGGCAAATTCACCCCTCCACTTT. Translation: CASRRRQANSPLHF.